This T cell receptor (beta chain) originates from a study of T cells in Graves' hyperthyroidism and ophthalmopathy. V was shortened by 3 bases and J by 5 bases, with 18 bases between the two germline ends. Germline V lookup: CDR1 SGHAT, CDR2 FQNNGV. The CDR3 is 16 residues long. Patients having uncontrolled infection, another autoimmune disease, pregnancy or lactation were not included. RNA transcripts were the template for amplifying TCR beta CDR3 regions. With the HTBI primer set, the TCR CDR3 went through a first round of RT-PCR. TCRdb reprocessed the multiplex PCR reads with MiXCR, giving one entry per CDR3 protein. The sample consists of 600,000 to 650,000 distinct CDR3 sequences, around 20% of them appearing once. This clonotype was counted ten times or more.

V is TRBV11-2 and J is TRBJ2-3, with a possible D match to TRBD2 (6 bases). Source material: blood. The TCR comes from a man aged 25-40 years with Graves' ophthalmopathy. The CDR3 DNA reads as TGTGCCAGCAGCTTTTCGGTTCGGGAGCTTAGAGATACGCAGTATTTT. Its translation is CASSFSVRELRDTQYF.